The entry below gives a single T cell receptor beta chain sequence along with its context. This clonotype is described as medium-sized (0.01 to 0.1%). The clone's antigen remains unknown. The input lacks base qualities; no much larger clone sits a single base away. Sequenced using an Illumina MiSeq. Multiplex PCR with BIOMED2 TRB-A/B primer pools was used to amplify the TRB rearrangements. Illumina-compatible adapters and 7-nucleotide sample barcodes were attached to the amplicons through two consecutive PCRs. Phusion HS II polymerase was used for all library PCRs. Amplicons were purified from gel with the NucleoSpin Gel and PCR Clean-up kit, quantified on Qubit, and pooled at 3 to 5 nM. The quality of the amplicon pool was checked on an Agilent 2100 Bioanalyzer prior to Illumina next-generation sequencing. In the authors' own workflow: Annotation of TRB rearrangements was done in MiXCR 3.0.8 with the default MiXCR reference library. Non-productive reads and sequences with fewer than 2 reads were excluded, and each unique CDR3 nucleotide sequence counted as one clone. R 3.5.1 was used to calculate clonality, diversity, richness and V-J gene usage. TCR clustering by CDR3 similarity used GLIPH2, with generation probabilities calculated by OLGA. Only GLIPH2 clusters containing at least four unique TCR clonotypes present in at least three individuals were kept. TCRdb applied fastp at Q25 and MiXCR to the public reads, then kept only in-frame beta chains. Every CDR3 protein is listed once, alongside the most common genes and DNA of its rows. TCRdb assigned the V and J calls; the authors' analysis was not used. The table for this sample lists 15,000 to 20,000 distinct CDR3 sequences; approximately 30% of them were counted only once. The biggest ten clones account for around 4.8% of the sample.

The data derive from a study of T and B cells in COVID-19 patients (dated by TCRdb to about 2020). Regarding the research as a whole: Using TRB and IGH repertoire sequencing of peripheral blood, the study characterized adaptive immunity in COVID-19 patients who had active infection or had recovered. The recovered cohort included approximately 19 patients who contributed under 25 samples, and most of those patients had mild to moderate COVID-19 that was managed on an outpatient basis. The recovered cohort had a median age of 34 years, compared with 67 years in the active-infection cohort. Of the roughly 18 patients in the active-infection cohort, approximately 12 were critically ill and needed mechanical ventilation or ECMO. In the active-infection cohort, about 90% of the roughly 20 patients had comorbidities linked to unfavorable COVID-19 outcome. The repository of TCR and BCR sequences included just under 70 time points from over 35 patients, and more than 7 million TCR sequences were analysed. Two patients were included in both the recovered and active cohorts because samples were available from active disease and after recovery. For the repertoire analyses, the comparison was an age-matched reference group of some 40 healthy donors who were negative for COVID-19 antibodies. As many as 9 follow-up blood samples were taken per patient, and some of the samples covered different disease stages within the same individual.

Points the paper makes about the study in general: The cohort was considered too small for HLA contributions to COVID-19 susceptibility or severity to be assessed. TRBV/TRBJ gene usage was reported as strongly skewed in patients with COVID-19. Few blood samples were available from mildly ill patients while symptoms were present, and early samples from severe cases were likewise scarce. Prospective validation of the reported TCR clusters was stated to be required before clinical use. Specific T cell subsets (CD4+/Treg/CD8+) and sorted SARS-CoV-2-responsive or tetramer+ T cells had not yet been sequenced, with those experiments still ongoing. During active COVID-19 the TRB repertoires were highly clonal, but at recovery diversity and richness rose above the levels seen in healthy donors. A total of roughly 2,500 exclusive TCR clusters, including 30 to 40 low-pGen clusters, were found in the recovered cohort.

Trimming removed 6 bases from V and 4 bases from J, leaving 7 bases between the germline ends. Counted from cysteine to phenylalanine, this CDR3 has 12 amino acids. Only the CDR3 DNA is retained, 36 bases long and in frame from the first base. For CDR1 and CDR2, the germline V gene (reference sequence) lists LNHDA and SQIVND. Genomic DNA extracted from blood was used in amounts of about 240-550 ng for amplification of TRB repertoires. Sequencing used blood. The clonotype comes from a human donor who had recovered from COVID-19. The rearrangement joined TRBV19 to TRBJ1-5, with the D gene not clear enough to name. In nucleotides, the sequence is TGTGCCAGTAGACCAGCTAATCAGCCCCAGCATTTT. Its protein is CASRPANQPQHF.